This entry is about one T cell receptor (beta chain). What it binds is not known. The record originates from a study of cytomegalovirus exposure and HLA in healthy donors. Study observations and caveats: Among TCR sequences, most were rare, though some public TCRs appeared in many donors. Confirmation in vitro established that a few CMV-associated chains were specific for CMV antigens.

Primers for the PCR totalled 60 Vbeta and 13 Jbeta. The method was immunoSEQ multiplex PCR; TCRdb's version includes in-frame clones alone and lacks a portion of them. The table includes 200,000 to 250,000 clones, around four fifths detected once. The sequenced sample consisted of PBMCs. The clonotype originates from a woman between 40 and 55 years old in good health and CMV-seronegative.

The CDR3 DNA reads as TGTGCCAGCAGCCAAGATCATGGGTCAGGGAAGGATACGCAGTATTTT. It codes for CASSQDHGSGKDTQYF. The V and J genes are TRBV4-2 and TRBJ2-3; D is possibly TRBD1 (5 bases). The germline V and J ends were trimmed by 0 bases and 6 bases, with 16 bases remaining between them. Germline values: CDR1 LGHNA, CDR2 YNFKEQ. The CDR3 totals 16 residues.